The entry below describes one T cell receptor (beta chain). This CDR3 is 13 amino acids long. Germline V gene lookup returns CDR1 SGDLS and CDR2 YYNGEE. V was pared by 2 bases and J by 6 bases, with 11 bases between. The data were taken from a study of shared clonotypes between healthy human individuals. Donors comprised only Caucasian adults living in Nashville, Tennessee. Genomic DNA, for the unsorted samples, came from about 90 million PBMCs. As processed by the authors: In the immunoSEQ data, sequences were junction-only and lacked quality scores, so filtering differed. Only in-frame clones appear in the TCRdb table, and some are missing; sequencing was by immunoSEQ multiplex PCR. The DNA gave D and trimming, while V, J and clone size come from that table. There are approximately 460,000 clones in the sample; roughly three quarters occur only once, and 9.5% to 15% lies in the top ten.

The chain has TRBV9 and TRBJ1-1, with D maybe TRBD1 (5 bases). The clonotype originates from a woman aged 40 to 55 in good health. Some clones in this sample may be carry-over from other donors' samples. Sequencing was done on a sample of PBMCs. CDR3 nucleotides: TGTGCCAGCAGCGTCGGAGGGGCGGCTGAAGCTTTCTTT. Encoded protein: CASSVGGAAEAFF.